Sequencing of this TCR beta chain was carried out in a study of control samples from healthy donors and cancer patients. Here immunoSEQ multiplex PCR was the method, and the copy in TCRdb shows in-frame clones only, minus some. The data contain around 100,000 clones, approximately 90% of them seen just once; the ten biggest clones take up about 18%. V gave up 1 base and J gave up 4 bases, with 13 bases separating them. CDR1 SGHNT and CDR2 YENEEA come from the germline V gene. The CDR3 sequence is 15 residues long. V and J are TRBV11-3 and TRBJ2-5; perhaps D is TRBD1 or TRBD2 (5 bases each). Sequenced input: PBMCs. The clonotype was recovered from a man in his sixties with lung cancer. Here the CDR3 DNA reads TGTGCCAGCAGCTTAGGTTCGGGGCCCGGAGAGACCCAGTACTTC. Translating gives CASSLGSGPGETQYF.